This is a list of T cell receptor beta chains from one sample in a study of blood T cell repertoires in COVID-19. Libraries were prepared by immunoSEQ multiplex PCR; TCRdb keeps only in-frame clonotypes and omits some of them. The sample holds under 250,000 clones, more than 75% seen once. The sequencing input was PBMCs or T cells enriched from blood (not recorded which). These receptors were obtained from a man aged 40-49 years who had recovered from COVID-19. Each CDR3 is given without its conserved first and last residue.

cdr3_aa v_call cdr3_length
ASSDLAGDRTDTQY TRBV6-4 14
ASSPGTTLPDTQY TRBV6-4 13
ASSPSNSNQPQH TRBV18 12
ASSLSTDSNQPQH TRBV7-2 13
ASSFSGTSGGGYEQF TRBV4-1 15
ASSLTGGGGYT TRBV2 11
ASRGTGYEQY TRBV9 10
ASSLGGGYGYT TRBV7-2 11
ASSPTTSGLNTGELF TRBV7-2 15
ARWGGRGREGYT TRBV27 12
ASSNQGLVSEQL TRBV28 12
ATSAAGLAGERGETQY TRBV24-1 16
ASSLAAGYEKLF TRBV7-2 12
AWSGGTSNYGYT TRBV30 12
ASIGTSGGRSGYT TRBV27 13
ASSLQRGYGYT TRBV5-6 11
ASSSLPSGRGNEQF TRBV28 14
ASSFTIAGPQGDEQF TRBV5-1 15
ASSIGTGVPHEQY TRBV2 13
ASSLTETGATS TRBV28 11
ASSPEGSPGTQY TRBV18 12
ATTGQSTAEQY TRBV2 11
ASSREGPYEQY TRBV2 11
ASSLGGREYGYT TRBV27 12
ASSLGRGGYT TRBV5-6 10
ASSQNTKGASLRTDTQY TRBV3-1/TRBV3-2 17
ASSQGLAGTDEQY TRBV3-1/TRBV3-2 13
ASSLGTGGVNYGYT TRBV7-9 14
ASSLSQGIFHINYGYT TRBV7-9 16
ASSPITGEPGYT TRBV2 12
ASSSQGVGYT TRBV12-3/TRBV12-4 10
ASRRDTRGMNTEAF TRBV28 14
ASSPRILGQAITDTQY TRBV4-1 16
ASKKLAGGSNEQF TRBV2 13
ASRGGGFTDTQY TRBV4-2 12
ASSPQGFEKLF TRBV9 11
ASSQGTGRERDTQY TRBV14 14
ASWEGGIGSPLH TRBV10-3 12
ASSQRTGINEKLF TRBV27 13
ASSHGDYNEQF TRBV28 11
ASSISSGGSYEQY TRBV7-2 13
ASSLGDSPTYEQY TRBV5-1 13
ASSLSGTSGSSEQF TRBV27 14
ASSQGALTDYNSPLH TRBV4-2 15